Below, one T cell receptor (beta chain) is given with its context. These data come from a study of blood T cell repertoires in COVID-19. Study-wide context: Researchers got acute and convalescent COVID-19 samples from the United States, Italy and Spain. Nucleic acid was either cDNA or gDNA, and it came from T cells, B-cell-depleted T cells, or PBMCs.

Authors' methods: How many nucleated cells were present was estimated from reference gene primer amplification. Generated by immunoSEQ multiplex PCR, the TCRdb table keeps only in-frame clones and is missing some. V and J calls and clone size follow that table, whereas D and trimming were derived from the DNA. The table records about 200,000 clones, just under 85% of them present only once. This CDR3 is built from 15 residues. CDR1 is MDHEN, CDR2 SYDVKM, per germline. V lost 4 bases to trimming and J lost 3 bases; unmatched junction nucleotides: 6. The chain joins TRBV28 to TRBJ2-4; 7 positions agree with TRBD2. The sequenced sample was peripheral blood. The receptor was isolated from a woman aged 45-65 years with active or convalescent COVID-19. The CDR3 loop reads CASSSATSSKNIQYF. The CDR3 DNA follows: TGTGCCAGCAGTTCAGCGACTAGCAGCAAAAACATTCAGTACTTC.